Presented here are 16 T cell receptor beta chains from one specimen sequenced in a study of CD8 T cells in ankylosing spondylitis. General study points: In ankylosing spondylitis blood, a motif of about 8 highly homologous TCR beta variants appeared characteristic.

What these receptors recognize is not known. TCRdb re-called the 5' RACE reads with MiXCR, one entry per CDR3 protein. Of some 700,000 distinct CDR3 sequences listed, over 15% are singletons. The sequenced material came from blood, either unsorted or a sorted T cell fraction (not recorded which). These receptors were collected from a male donor with ankylosing spondylitis.

This clonotype was picked up a small number of times. The V call is TRBV2, the J call TRBJ2-4; D possibly corresponds to TRBD1 (5 bases). V lost 7 bases and J 2 bases, leaving 15 bases between the germline ends. Germline values: CDR1 SNHLY, CDR2 FYNNEI. This CDR3 region has 15 residues. The CDR3 DNA sequence: TGTGCCAGCAATGGAGACAGTGGGACCAAAAACATTCAGTACTTC. Amino acid sequence: CASNGDSGTKNIQYF. The whole variable domain, remainder taken from reference TRBV2 and TRBJ2-4, is EPEVTQTPSHQVTQMGQEVILRCVPISNHLYFYWYRQILGQKVEFLVSFYNNEISEKSEIFDDQFSVERPDGSNFTLKIRSTKLEDSAMYFCASNGDSGTKNIQYFGAGTRLSVL.

This clonotype was seen repeatedly, ten times or more. This chain uses TRBV29-1 with TRBJ2-2; weak D call: TRBD1 (6 bases). The CDR3 is made up of 14 amino acids. Looked up from germline, CDR1 is SQVTM and CDR2 is ANQGSEA. With 5 bases removed from V and 0 bases from J, the gap between germline ends came to 10 bases. The CDR3 is CSVRGQPNTGELFF. The CDR3 region has the DNA TGCAGCGTTAGGGGACAACCGAACACCGGGGAGCTGTTTTTT.

The sample holds a few counts of this clonotype. V usage is TRBV7-2 and J usage is TRBJ1-1; D unclear. CDR3 length: 13 residues. Between the trimmed V and J ends, which lost 3 bases and 7 bases, there was a span of 12 bases. Per germline, CDR1 SGHTA and CDR2 FQGNSA. CDR3 loop: CASSFHPGVEAFF. The CDR3 DNA is TGTGCCAGCAGCTTCCACCCTGGGGTTGAAGCTTTCTTT.

This clonotype was recorded at least ten times. The rearrangement uses TRBV5-1 and TRBJ2-1; TRBD2 agrees at 8 bases. CDR3 length: 15 amino acids. The germline gives CDR1 SGHRS, CDR2 YFSETQ. The J segment lost 5 bases and the V segment lost 4 bases, leaving 8 bases of the junction unmatched. In nucleotides, the CDR3 is TGCGCCAGCAGCGCGGGCACTAGCGGACACAATGAGCAGTTCTTC. This sequence encodes CASSAGTSGHNEQFF.

V and J are TRBV20-1 and TRBJ2-3, with D perhaps TRBD2 (5 bases). The CDR3 sequence is 17 residues long. CDR1 and CDR2 from the germline V gene are DFQATT and SNEGSKA (reference sequence). Trimming took off 1 base at V and 0 bases at J, with 17 bases between the two ends. The CDR3 DNA follows: TGCAGTGCTAGAGGAGGGTGGGCCGAATCTAGCACAGATACGCAGTATTTT. It yields the protein CSARGGWAESSTDTQYF.

This clonotype was detected a few times. The CDR3 coding sequence is TGTGCCATCGGCGGGGCCTCCACAGATACGCAGTATTTT. This codes for CAIGGASTDTQYF. The chain couples TRBV10-3 to TRBJ2-3; tentative D call: TRBD2 (6 bases). This CDR3 region has 13 residues. Germline CDR1 and CDR2: ENHRY and SYGVKD. V lost 8 bases and J 2 bases, leaving 11 bases between the germline ends.

The V and J genes are TRBV27 and TRBJ2-5; TRBD1 aligns across 9 bases. The trim removed 1 base at V and 4 bases at J, leaving 7 bases unmatched. There are 16 residues in the CDR3. The germline CDR1 and CDR2 sequences are MNHEY and SMNVEV (reference sequence). The CDR3 sequence: CASSLYGQGYGETQYF. The CDR3 DNA sequence: TGTGCCAGCAGTTTATATGGACAGGGGTATGGAGAGACCCAGTACTTC.

This clonotype was picked up a small number of times. The chain couples TRBV20-1 to TRBJ2-7; D possibly matches TRBD1 or TRBD2 (5 bases each). There are 15 residues in the CDR3. Germline CDR1 reads DFQATT; CDR2 reads SNEGSKA (reference sequence). Trimming took off 0 bases at V and 1 base at J, with 13 bases between the two ends. CDR3 residues: CSARDVRGPSYEQYF. CDR3 sequence (DNA): TGCAGTGCTAGAGATGTCCGGGGCCCGTCCTACGAGCAGTACTTC.

This clonotype was seen a handful of times. The gene calls are TRBV12-3 or TRBV12-4 and TRBJ1-2; maybe TRBD1 (5 bases). The CDR3 runs to 12 residues. Trimming cost V 7 bases and J 6 bases, with 12 bases left between them. This CDR3 is CASTGDDHGYTF. DNA for the CDR3: TGTGCCAGCACCGGGGACGATCATGGCTACACCTTC.

The chain recombines TRBV12-3 or TRBV12-4 with TRBJ1-2; D may be TRBD1 (5 bases). Between the trimmed V and J ends, which lost 2 bases and 6 bases, there was a span of 22 bases. CDR3 length equals 17 residues. The CDR3 region is CASSLYSGTEENHGYTF. Here the CDR3 DNA reads TGTGCCAGCAGTTTATATAGTGGGACGGAAGAGAACCATGGCTACACCTTC.

This clonotype was recorded a few times. The chain recombines TRBV2 with TRBJ1-2; D gene unclear. The CDR3 loop spans 12 amino acids. V was shortened by 7 bases and J by 4 bases, with 10 bases between the two germline ends. Germline CDR1 is SNHLY and CDR2 is FYNNEI. The DNA of the CDR3 is TGTGCCAGCACCTTGGACCTCTATGGCTACACCTTC. Translating gives CASTLDLYGYTF.

This clonotype was seen repeatedly, ten times or more. The J gene is TRBJ2-7, the V gene TRBV7-2; D unresolved. This CDR3 spans 12 amino acids. V shed 3 bases and J shed 7 bases, with 10 bases lying between them. CDR1 and CDR2 (germline): SGHTA, FQGNSA. The CDR3 protein is CASSFGLGEQYF. As DNA, the CDR3 is TGTGCCAGCAGCTTCGGGTTGGGTGAGCAGTACTTC.

In its sample, this clonotype was seen a few times. The rearrangement links TRBV2 to TRBJ2-5, with D perhaps TRBD1 or TRBD2 (7 bases each). The V gene's germline CDR1 is SNHLY and CDR2 FYNNEI. Deletions cut 4 bases from V and 3 bases from J, with 21 bases between. CDR3 length: 17 amino acids. The CDR3: CASSAVAGGQEKETQYF. The CDR3 region has the DNA TGTGCCAGCAGTGCAGTAGCGGGCGGACAGGAAAAAGAGACCCAGTACTTC.

The gene calls are TRBV6-2 or TRBV6-3 and TRBJ2-3; TRBD1 might be the D (6 bases). Germline V gene data show CDR1 as MNHEY and CDR2 as SVGEGT. V shed 8 bases and J shed 2 bases, with 11 bases lying between them. The CDR3 contains 13 residues. CDR3 DNA sequence: TGTGCCAGCCAGCGGACAGTCACAGATACGCAGTATTTT. Its protein product is CASQRTVTDTQYF.

This clonotype was counted a few times. This chain links TRBV6-1 with TRBJ2-2; weak D call: TRBD1 (6 bases). The ends were cut back, 6 bases at V and 1 base at J, with 12 bases in the middle. Looked up from germline, CDR1 is MNHNS and CDR2 is SASEGT. This CDR3 has 15 residues. The CDR3 bases are TGTGCCAGCAGCTTCGACAGGAAGAACACCGGGGAGCTGTTTTTT. Translating it yields CASSFDRKNTGELFF.

This clonotype occurred a few times. The rearrangement uses TRBV12-3 or TRBV12-4 and TRBJ1-1; 10 bases map to TRBD1. This CDR3 is built from 16 residues. V lost 4 bases, J lost 4 bases, and 9 bases stayed unmatched. CDR3 loop: CASSSTTGGRGTEAFF. The CDR3 DNA follows: TGTGCCAGCAGTTCAACGACAGGGGGCAGGGGCACTGAAGCTTTCTTT.